This T cell receptor (beta chain) originates from a study of read filtering for tumor transcriptome and immune sequencing. Study-level background: Mean patient age was around 66 years, range roughly 40 to 80; roughly 18 male, 14 to 15 female.

This clonotype was seen many times. Molecular barcoded adaptors covering alpha/delta and beta/gamma chains were used on roughly 400 ng RNA. MiXCR, run by TCRdb on the reads, gives a single entry per CDR3 protein. Of tens of thousands of distinct CDR3 sequences in the sample, roughly 15% were seen once. The receptor was derived from a donor aged 40 or older with multiple myeloma. Sequencing input: a population of CD138-negative cells sorted from bone marrow.

This CDR3 reads CASSDRGITDTQYF. The CDR3 DNA reads as TGTGCCAGTAGCGACAGGGGCATTACAGATACGCAGTATTTT. This chain connects TRBV19 to TRBJ2-3; 8 bases fit TRBD1. Germline V CDR1 and CDR2: LNHDA, SQIVND (reference sequence). This CDR3 region has 14 residues. With V trimmed by 6 bases and J by 3 bases, 5 bases remained unmatched.